These 25 T cell receptor beta chains were sequenced from one sample in a study of shared clonotypes between healthy human individuals. Profiling relied on immunoSEQ multiplex PCR, and the TCRdb table lists in-frame clones only, not all of them. The data show about 480,000 clones, with about four fifths seen just once and 10% to 15% held by the top ten. The sequencing sample was made of PBMCs. The receptors derive from a woman aged 35 to 49 in good health. Some clones in this sample may be carry-over from other donors' samples.

This chain links TRBV28 with TRBJ1-2, with TRBD1 identical over 7 bases. V lost 0 bases to trimming and J lost 5 bases; unmatched junction nucleotides: 6. The V gene's germline CDR1 is MDHEN and CDR2 SYDVKM. This CDR3 spans 15 amino acids. The CDR3 here is CASSLWGTVRYGYTF. CDR3 DNA: TGTGCCAGCAGTTTATGGGGGACAGTGAGGTATGGCTACACCTTC.

This clone was counted once. The rearrangement joins TRBV14 to TRBJ2-1; 14 bases are a match to TRBD2. V trimming: 3 bases; J trimming: 7 bases; junction bases outside the gene matches: 5. This CDR3 is built from 16 residues. Germline CDR1 is SGHDN and CDR2 is FVKESK. Here the CDR3 reads CASSQGLAGAWNEQFF. CDR3 in DNA: TGTGCCAGCAGCCAGGGACTAGCGGGAGCGTGGAATGAGCAGTTCTTC.

The rearrangement joins TRBV5-1 to TRBJ2-3; D is unresolved. With 1 base removed from V and 5 bases from J, the gap between germline ends came to 5 bases. Germline CDR1 SGHRS, CDR2 YFSETQ. The CDR3 runs to 12 residues. CDR3: CASSLKGDTQYF. CDR3 coding DNA: TGCGCCAGCAGCTTGAAGGGAGATACGCAGTATTTT.

The CDR3 DNA follows: TGTGCCAGCAGGTACAGGGGGGTAGCTTTCTTT. Translating it yields CASRYRGVAFF. The rearrangement links TRBV6-1 to TRBJ1-1, with TRBD1 matching 8 bases. Looked up from germline, CDR1 is MNHNS and CDR2 is SASEGT. V was pared by 6 bases and J by 10 bases, with 4 bases of the junction left unmatched. This CDR3 has 11 residues.

This clone was seen only a few times. V and J are TRBV25-1 and TRBJ2-4, with 11 bases that match TRBD1. The CDR3 has 16 residues. Germline V gene data show CDR1 as MGHDK and CDR2 as SYGVNS. V was pared by 4 bases and J by 10 bases, with 12 bases of the junction left unmatched. The DNA for the CDR3 is TGTGCCAGCAGTGCCGAGGACAGGGGGCAGAAGCCGATTCAGTACTTC. Amino acids: CASSAEDRGQKPIQYF.

This clone appeared once. The chain combines TRBV7-9 with TRBJ2-2; 8 nucleotides align to TRBD2. Per the germline V gene, CDR1 is SEHNR and CDR2 is FQNEAQ (reference sequence). The CDR3 consists of 16 residues. The V segment lost 3 bases and the J segment 0 bases; nucleotides outside the gene matches: 3. In DNA form, the CDR3 reads TGTGCCAGCAGCTTGGCGGGAGGAACGAACACCGGGGAGCTGTTTTTT. Its protein product is CASSLAGGTNTGELFF.

The V and J genes are TRBV9 and TRBJ2-5, with TRBD2 matching 10 bases. CDR3 length: 16 amino acids. Trimming cost V 0 bases and J 5 bases; bases outside gene matches: 7. Germline CDR1 is SGDLS and CDR2 is YYNGEE. The CDR3 loop is CASSVGASGSWETQYF. In DNA form, the CDR3 reads TGTGCCAGCAGCGTAGGGGCTAGCGGGAGCTGGGAGACCCAGTACTTC.

The chain joins TRBV7-2 to TRBJ1-1, with a possible D match to TRBD1 (6 bases). CDR1 and CDR2 (germline): SGHTA, FQGNSA. There are 15 residues in the CDR3. Trimming pared 1 base from V and 1 base from J, leaving 10 bases between. The CDR3 region is CASSLGGGGNTEAFF. The CDR3 DNA reads as TGTGCCAGCAGCTTAGGGGGAGGGGGGAACACTGAAGCTTTCTTT.

The genes are TRBV18 and TRBJ1-1; TRBD1 aligns across 7 bases. The CDR3 contains 15 residues. J gave up 4 bases and V 3 bases, and 8 bases lay outside the gene matches. Germline loops: CDR1 KGHSH, CDR2 LQKENI. In DNA, the CDR3 is TGTGCCAGCTCACCCGACGCTAACAGGGGCACTGAAGCTTTCTTT. This gives the protein CASSPDANRGTEAFF.

The V and J genes are TRBV4-1 and TRBJ1-5; 7 bases align to TRBD1. The CDR3 has 15 amino acids. Per the germline V gene, CDR1 is MGHRA and CDR2 is YSYEKL. Trimming at V came to 9 bases and at J to 0 bases, leaving 8 bases not matched to a gene. CDR3 loop: CASKSGTVSNQPQHF. The DNA for the CDR3 is TGCGCCAGTAAATCCGGGACAGTTAGCAATCAGCCCCAGCATTTT.

The chain uses TRBV5-1 and TRBJ2-7; TRBD2 aligns across 11 bases. Germline V CDR1 and CDR2: SGHRS, YFSETQ. Losses at the gene ends were 2 bases for V and 4 bases for J; bases not matched to a gene: 5. This CDR3 is built from 15 residues. The DNA for the CDR3 is TGCGCCAGCAGCTTCGCCGGGACTAGCGGTTACGAGCAGTACTTC. Residues: CASSFAGTSGYEQYF.

This rearrangement joins TRBV11-2 to TRBJ2-5; possibly TRBD1 or TRBD2 for D (6 bases each). This CDR3 has 13 residues. Per germline, CDR1 SGHAT and CDR2 FQNNGV. V was trimmed by 8 bases and J by 2 bases, leaving 12 bases between them. CDR3 DNA sequence: TGTGCCAGCTCTAGGGGGGTGCAAGAGACCCAGTACTTC. It codes for CASSRGVQETQYF.

This rearrangement joins TRBV25-1 to TRBJ1-2; 10 positions match TRBD1. The CDR3 covers 17 residues. Germline CDR1 MGHDK, CDR2 SYGVNS. J lost 8 bases, V lost 6 bases, and 18 bases had no gene match. This CDR3 is CASRTGTGVDGRGGYTF. For the CDR3, the DNA is TGTGCCAGCAGAACCGGGACAGGGGTAGATGGTCGGGGGGGCTACACCTTC.

The CDR3 bases are TGTGCCAGCAGTCTCCGAAGACAGCTCCACGAGCAGTACTTC. This translates into CASSLRRQLHEQYF. The rearrangement joins TRBV27 to TRBJ2-7, with D possibly TRBD1 on 5 matching bases. This CDR3 has 14 amino acids. Per the germline V gene, CDR1 is MNHEY and CDR2 is SMNVEV (reference sequence). Trimming removed 5 bases from V and 5 bases from J, with 16 bases in between.

The V and J genes are TRBV18 and TRBJ2-7, with D hard to call. CDR3 length: 13 residues. The germline V gene has CDR1 KGHSH and CDR2 LQKENI. Trimming shortened V by 6 bases and J by 7 bases, and 16 bases separated the two germline ends. The DNA for the CDR3 is TGTGCCAGCTCCCGGGCCGACTTTCGAGAGCAGTACTTC. Its translation is CASSRADFREQYF.

CDR3 DNA sequence: TGCGCCAGCAACCGGACCCTTGACTCTGGAAACACCATATATTTT. Its protein is CASNRTLDSGNTIYF. The genes are TRBV10-1 and TRBJ1-3; D unclear. From germline, CDR1 is WNHNN and CDR2 SYGVQD (reference sequence). V was cut by 7 bases and J by 0 bases, with 13 bases left in between. This CDR3 is 15 amino acids long.

The J gene is TRBJ2-1, the V gene TRBV5-1; 10 nucleotides align to TRBD1. V lost 6 bases to trimming and J lost 4 bases; unmatched junction nucleotides: 10. CDR1 and CDR2 from the germline V gene are SGHRS and YFSETQ. CDR3 length equals 16 residues. This chain's CDR3 is CASIGMGTGEYNEQFF. DNA for the CDR3: TGCGCCAGCATAGGGATGGGGACAGGGGAATACAATGAGCAGTTCTTC. Combining the CDR3 with reference TRBV5-1 and TRBJ2-1 gives the whole variable domain KAGVTQTPRYLIKTRGQQVTLSCSPISGHRSVSWYQQTPGQGLQFLFEYFSETQRNKGNFPGRFSGRQFSNSRSEMNVSTLELGDSALYLCASIGMGTGEYNEQFFGPGTRLTVL.

The chain has TRBV6-5 and TRBJ2-1; D remains ambiguous. CDR1 is MNHEY and CDR2 is SVGAGI in the germline V gene. Trimming removed 6 bases at V and 9 bases at J, with 18 bases between. This CDR3 is 14 amino acids long. The CDR3 spells CASRDVRNRAEQFF. For the CDR3, the DNA is TGTGCCAGCAGAGACGTGCGGAATAGGGCTGAGCAGTTCTTC.

This clone was recorded a few times. V gene TRBV6-1 combines with J gene TRBJ2-7, with 7 bases fitting TRBD1. CDR3 length: 13 residues. V lost 5 bases to trimming and J lost 1 base; unmatched junction nucleotides: 2. Looked up from germline, CDR1 is MNHNS and CDR2 is SASEGT. CDR3 region: CASSSRGSYEQYF. The DNA of the CDR3 is TGTGCCAGCAGTAGCAGGGGGTCCTACGAGCAGTACTTC.

V usage is TRBV18 and J usage is TRBJ1-2; 7 bases agree with TRBD1. V shed 5 bases and J 8 bases; nucleotides not matched to a gene: 5. CDR3 size: 12 residues. Per the germline V gene, CDR1 is KGHSH and CDR2 is LQKENI. CDR3 bases: TGTGCCAGCTCATCGACAGGGCCGGGCTACACCTTC. Amino acids: CASSSTGPGYTF.

The J gene is TRBJ2-3, the V gene TRBV9; D may be TRBD2 (6 bases). Per germline, CDR1 SGDLS and CDR2 YYNGEE. V lost 0 bases and J lost 4, with 15 bases in between. CDR3 length equals 16 residues. CDR3 sequence reads: CASSVDSGVTADTQYF. DNA for the CDR3: TGTGCCAGCAGCGTAGATTCGGGAGTTACCGCAGATACGCAGTATTTT.

The J gene is TRBJ2-5, the V gene TRBV18, with 11 bases lining up with TRBD2. The germline CDR1 and CDR2 sequences are KGHSH and LQKENI. V lost 3 bases, J lost 5 bases, and 8 bases stayed unmatched. The CDR3 consists of 16 residues. Here the CDR3 reads CASSPGTSGAGETQYF. In DNA form, the CDR3 reads TGTGCCAGCTCACCCGGGACTAGCGGAGCCGGGGAGACCCAGTACTTC. Variable domain in full (rest from reference TRBV18 and TRBJ2-5): NAGVMQNPRHLVRRRGQEARLRCSPMKGHSHVYWYRQLPEEGLKFMVYLQKENIIDESGMPKERFSAEFPKEGPSILRIQQVVRGDSAAYFCASSPGTSGAGETQYFGPGTRLLVL.

V and J are TRBV4-3 and TRBJ1-5, with 9 bases identical to TRBD1. Germline values: CDR1 LGHNA, CDR2 YSLEER. The trim removed 4 bases at V and 4 bases at J, leaving 5 bases unmatched. The CDR3 covers 15 residues. CDR3 nucleotides: TGCGCCAGCAGCCTGGACAGGGGAAGGAATCAGCCCCAGCATTTT. Its translation: CASSLDRGRNQPQHF.

The chain combines TRBV2 with TRBJ2-1; D call uncertain. The CDR3 totals 16 residues. The germline gives CDR1 SNHLY, CDR2 FYNNEI. V was cut by 6 bases and J by 0 bases, with 15 bases left in between. The CDR3 DNA reads TGTGCCAGCAGGGAATCCTATTCCAGCTCCTACAATGAGCAGTTCTTC. Translating it yields CASRESYSSSYNEQFF.

CDR3 region: CASSAAYEGLWEQFF. The CDR3 region has the DNA TGTGCCAGCAGCGCCGCGTATGAGGGGTTATGGGAGCAGTTCTTC. The rearrangement links TRBV5-6 to TRBJ2-1; D is possibly TRBD1 or TRBD2 (5 bases each). The ends were cut back, 4 bases at V and 10 bases at J, with 21 bases in the middle. The CDR3 sequence is 15 residues long. CDR1 SGHDT and CDR2 YYEEEE come from the germline V gene. Looking up the rest from reference TRBV5-6 and TRBJ2-1 gives the full variable domain: DAGVTQSPTHLIKTRGQQVTLRCSPKSGHDTVSWYQQALGQGPQFIFQYYEEEERQRGNFPDRFSGHQFPNYSSELNVNALLLGDSALYLCASSAAYEGLWEQFFGPGTRLTVL.